These 18 T cell receptor beta chains were all obtained from the same sample, sequenced in a study of post-analysis software for immune sequencing data. Study results and limitations: TRBV5-6, TRBV5-1 and TRBV20-1 belonged to a set of roughly five TRBV segments that were more frequent in patients than controls.

Their antigen targets remain unknown. Unique molecular identifiers had been added to the TCR beta cDNA libraries. Via MiXCR, TCRdb re-called the PCR reads, giving one row per CDR3 protein. The repertoire includes roughly 870,000 distinct CDR3 sequences, approximately 50% of them detected once, and roughly 4.4% sits in the top ten. The sequenced sample was blood. All receptors derive from a girl between 5 and 17 years old with multiple sclerosis.

On this clonotype: Its ends do not fully match the called genes, so a read error is possible. The genes are TRBV7-9 and TRBJ2-7; 10 bases agree with TRBD1. Germline lookup yields CDR1 SEHNR and CDR2 FQNEAQ (reference sequence). The CDR3 is 14 amino acids. CDR3 sequence (DNA): TGTACCAGCAACTTCCGGGACAGGGGCTACGAGCAGTACTTC. As protein: CTSNFRDRGYEQYF.

V and J are TRBV11-2 and TRBJ2-7, with 11 positions matching TRBD2. V shed 5 bases, J shed 2 bases, and the junction held 8 bases outside the gene matches. CDR1 is SGHAT, CDR2 FQNNGV, per germline. CDR3 length: 16 residues. This CDR3 is CASSGSRLAGPYEQYF. The CDR3 DNA follows: TGTGCCAGCAGCGGATCCAGACTAGCGGGGCCCTACGAGCAGTACTTC.

The V gene is TRBV2, the J gene TRBJ2-7; D may be TRBD2 (6 bases). Per the germline V gene, CDR1 is SNHLY and CDR2 is FYNNEI. V was shortened by 10 bases and J by 0 bases, with 16 bases between the two germline ends. The CDR3 contains 14 residues. The CDR3 protein is CATLSGGISYEQYF. For the CDR3, the DNA is TGTGCCACTCTGAGCGGAGGGATCTCCTACGAGCAGTACTTC.

This clonotype showed up just once. The CDR3 nucleotides are TGCGCCAGCAGCCAAGGGGGACAGGACAGGTCGTTCTACGAGCAGTACTTC. Translating it yields CASSQGGQDRSFYEQYF. This chain uses TRBV4-1 with TRBJ2-7; TRBD1 matches 8 bases. Looked up from germline, CDR1 is MGHRA and CDR2 is YSYEKL. J lost 3 bases, V lost 1 base, and 11 bases had no gene match. This CDR3 comprises 17 residues.

This rearrangement joins TRBV12-5 to TRBJ2-7; 8 bases line up with TRBD2. The DNA end is a closer match to TRBJ2-5, so the J assignment may be wrong. This CDR3 is built from 15 residues. Germline values: CDR1 LGHNT, CDR2 FRNRAP. CDR3 sequence: CASGLVGLAGETQYF. The CDR3 DNA reads as TGTGCTAGTGGTTTGGTCGGACTAGCAGGGGAGACCCAGTACTTC.

The gene calls are TRBV20-1 and TRBJ2-7; TRBD2 matches 14 bases. Germline trimming cut 6 bases from V and 7 bases from J; bases unmatched to any gene: 14. This CDR3 has 16 residues. In germline, CDR1 is DFQATT, CDR2 SNEGSKA (reference sequence). The CDR3 spells CSALWTSGRSDNEQYF. The DNA of the CDR3 is TGCAGTGCACTTTGGACTAGCGGGAGGTCTGACAATGAGCAGTACTTC.

This chain joins TRBV6-5 and TRBJ2-7, with 8 bases fitting TRBD1. This CDR3 region has 14 residues. Trimming removed 6 bases from V and 4 bases from J; junction bases left unmatched: 8. Germline V gene data show CDR1 as MNHEY and CDR2 as SVGAGI. Here the CDR3 reads CASRDTGTGYEQYF. For the CDR3, the DNA is TGTGCCAGCAGAGATACCGGGACAGGTTACGAGCAGTACTTC.

This clonotype has a handful of counts. The chain couples TRBV29-1 to TRBJ2-2; the D gene could be TRBD1 or TRBD2 (5 bases each). The CDR3 is made up of 14 amino acids. The germline gives CDR1 SQVTM, CDR2 ANQGSEA. Trimming cost V 4 bases and J 6 bases, with 15 bases left between them. The CDR3 sequence: CSVVLGWDPGELFF. Here the CDR3 DNA reads TGCAGCGTTGTACTAGGGTGGGACCCCGGGGAGCTGTTTTTT.

The V gene is TRBV10-3, the J gene TRBJ2-7; tentatively, D is TRBD2 (6 bases). Germline CDR1 and CDR2: ENHRY and SYGVKD. V lost 0 bases and J 3 bases, leaving 15 bases between the germline ends. The CDR3 is made up of 16 amino acids. Here the CDR3 reads CAISESAAGGLYEQYF. The CDR3 region has the DNA TGTGCCATCAGTGAGTCGGCAGCGGGCGGGCTCTACGAGCAGTACTTC.

This clonotype occurred a few times. This chain uses TRBV12-3 or TRBV12-4 with TRBJ2-1; 9 nucleotides line up with TRBD2. Trimming removed 4 bases from V and 1 base from J; junction bases left unmatched: 17. The CDR3 runs 20 residues. CDR3 sequence (DNA): TGTGCCAGCAGTTCCCCTCGGTTTAGCGGGAGAGAAAGGTCCTACAATGAGCAGTTCTTC. Encoded protein: CASSSPRFSGRERSYNEQFF.

CDR3 DNA sequence: TGCAGTGCTAGTCCGGACAGGAGGTACGAGCAGTACTTC. Encoded protein: CSASPDRRYEQYF. The chain combines TRBV20-1 with TRBJ2-7; 7 nucleotides agree with TRBD1. The CDR3 totals 13 residues. From germline, CDR1 is DFQATT and CDR2 SNEGSKA (reference sequence). The ends lost 3 bases at V and 4 bases at J; junction bases unmatched: 6.

This chain links TRBV10-2 with TRBJ2-5; 10 bases are shared with TRBD2. Trimming cost V 8 bases and J 1 base; bases outside gene matches: 7. Germline V gives CDR1 WSHSY, CDR2 SAAADI. The CDR3 sequence is 15 residues long. CDR3 DNA sequence: TGCGCCAGCGGGCTAGCGGGGGCGTTCCAAGAGACCCAGTACTTC. Amino acid sequence: CASGLAGAFQETQYF.

The gene calls are TRBV5-1 and TRBJ1-2, with 7 bases aligning to TRBD1. V was pared by 4 bases and J by 8 bases, with 8 bases of the junction left unmatched. This CDR3 region has 13 residues. Germline V CDR1 and CDR2: SGHRS, YFSETQ. The CDR3 nucleotides are TGCGCCAGCAGCAACGACAGGGTAGAGGGCTACACCTTC. Its translation: CASSNDRVEGYTF. The whole variable domain, remainder taken from reference TRBV5-1 and TRBJ1-2, is KAGVTQTPRYLIKTRGQQVTLSCSPISGHRSVSWYQQTPGQGLQFLFEYFSETQRNKGNFPGRFSGRQFSNSRSEMNVSTLELGDSALYLCASSNDRVEGYTFGSGTRLTVV.

CDR3 nucleotides: TGCGCCAGCAGCTTGGCTGGCGGACTGAGGCAAGAGACCCAGTACTTC. Protein product: CASSLAGGLRQETQYF. V usage is TRBV5-1 and J usage is TRBJ2-5; possible D gene TRBD2, 5 bases. In germline, CDR1 is SGHRS, CDR2 YFSETQ. Trimming removed 0 bases from V and 2 bases from J, with 14 bases in between. This CDR3 contains 16 residues.

A remark on this clonotype: Sequence at one end of the junction differs from germline and may be a read error. This chain connects TRBV9 to TRBJ1-1; D gene ambiguous. The germline V gene has CDR1 SGDLS and CDR2 YYNGEE. The CDR3 covers 18 residues. In nucleotides, the CDR3 is TGTGCCAGCAGCTTTCTCCCCCCGGACGCCTTAGTGACCACTGAAGTTTTCTTT. This encodes CASSFLPPDALVTTEVFF.

V and J are TRBV9 and TRBJ2-3; 13 positions match TRBD2. Germline assignment: CDR1 SGDLS and CDR2 YYNGEE. With V trimmed by 3 bases and J by 3 bases, 7 bases remained unmatched. The CDR3 spans 17 residues. The CDR3 DNA sequence: TGTGCCAGCAGCGACTCCGGACTAGCGGGAGTGACAGATACGCAGTATTTT. This codes for CASSDSGLAGVTDTQYF.

V usage is TRBV29-1 and J usage is TRBJ2-1; the D gene is possibly TRBD2 (7 bases). Trimming took off 8 bases at V and 3 bases at J, with 17 bases between the two ends. Germline V gives CDR1 SQVTM, CDR2 ANQGSEA. The CDR3 length is 14 residues. For the CDR3, the DNA is TGCAGCCCCCTGGGGGGGGCCTTCTACAATGAGCAGTTCTTC. Its protein is CSPLGGAFYNEQFF.

Note on this clonotype: Sequence at one end of the junction differs from germline and may be a read error. The chain recombines TRBV29-1 with TRBJ1-1; TRBD1 agrees at 7 bases. The CDR3 consists of 12 residues. CDR1 SQVTM and CDR2 ANQGSEA come from the germline V gene. CDR3 loop: CSAEDRENEAFF. For the CDR3, the DNA is TGCAGCGCTGAAGACAGGGAGAATGAAGCTTTCTTT.